The clone carrying this T cell receptor (beta chain) was observed once. The data were taken from a study of blood T cell repertoires in COVID-19. Sequenced by immunoSEQ multiplex PCR; TCRdb stores in-frame clones only, minus some. The sample consists of more than 300,000 clones, about nine tenths of them appearing once. Germline values: CDR1 KGHDR, CDR2 SFDVKD. After removal of 7 bases from V and 3 bases from J, the junction contained 7 bases not matched to a gene. The CDR3 runs to 14 residues. The sequenced material came from peripheral blood. The chain couples TRBV24-1 to TRBJ1-2; 7 positions agree with TRBD1. This TCR was recovered from a woman in her seventies with COVID-19, enrolled during active disease. This CDR3 reads CATRAGQGDYGYTF. CDR3 DNA: TGTGCCACCAGAGCGGGCCAGGGGGACTATGGCTACACCTTC.